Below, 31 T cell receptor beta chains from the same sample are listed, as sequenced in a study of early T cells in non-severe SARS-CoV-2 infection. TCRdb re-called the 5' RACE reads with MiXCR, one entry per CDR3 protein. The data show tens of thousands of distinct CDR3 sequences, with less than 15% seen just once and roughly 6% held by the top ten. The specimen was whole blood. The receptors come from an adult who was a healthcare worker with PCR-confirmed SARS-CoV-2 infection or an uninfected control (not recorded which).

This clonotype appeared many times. The CDR3 here is CASSRTQGENSPLHF. Written as DNA, the CDR3 is TGTGCCAGCAGCCGAACTCAGGGAGAGAATTCACCCCTCCACTTT. This chain uses TRBV7-9 with TRBJ1-6, with D possibly TRBD1 on 5 matching bases. Trimming took off 5 bases at V and 7 bases at J, with 15 bases between the two ends. CDR1 and CDR2 from the germline V gene are SEHNR and FQNEAQ (reference sequence). This CDR3 is built from 15 residues. The full variable domain, completed using reference TRBV7-9 and TRBJ1-6, is DTGVSQNPRHKITKRGQNVTFRCDPISEHNRLYWYRQTLGQGPEFLTYFQNEAQLEKSRLLSDRFSAERPKGSFSTLEIQRTEQGDSAMYLCASSRTQGENSPLHFGNGTRLTVT.

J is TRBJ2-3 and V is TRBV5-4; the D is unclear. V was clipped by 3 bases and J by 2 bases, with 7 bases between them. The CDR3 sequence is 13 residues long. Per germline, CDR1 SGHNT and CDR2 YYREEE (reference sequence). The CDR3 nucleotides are TGTGCCAGCAGCTCGGTGGACACAGATACGCAGTATTTT. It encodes CASSSVDTDTQYF.

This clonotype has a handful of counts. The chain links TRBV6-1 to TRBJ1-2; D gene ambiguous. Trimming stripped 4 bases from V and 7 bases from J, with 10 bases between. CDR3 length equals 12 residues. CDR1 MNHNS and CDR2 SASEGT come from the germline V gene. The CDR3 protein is CASSVGYGGYTF. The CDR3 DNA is TGTGCCAGCAGTGTGGGGTACGGTGGCTACACCTTC.

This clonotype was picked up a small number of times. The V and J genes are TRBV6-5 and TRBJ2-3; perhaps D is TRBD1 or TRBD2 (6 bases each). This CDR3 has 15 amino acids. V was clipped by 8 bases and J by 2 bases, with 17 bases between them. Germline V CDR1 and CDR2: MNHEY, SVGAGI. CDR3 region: CASAKRGPLTDTQYF. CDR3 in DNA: TGTGCCAGCGCGAAACGGGGGCCCCTCACAGATACGCAGTATTTT.

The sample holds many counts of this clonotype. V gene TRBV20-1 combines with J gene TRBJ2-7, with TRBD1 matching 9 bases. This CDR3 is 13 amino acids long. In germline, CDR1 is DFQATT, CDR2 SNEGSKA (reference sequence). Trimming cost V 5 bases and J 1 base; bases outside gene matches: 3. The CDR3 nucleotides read TGCAGTGCTCTACAGGGGGCTTCCTACGAGCAGTACTTC. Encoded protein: CSALQGASYEQYF.

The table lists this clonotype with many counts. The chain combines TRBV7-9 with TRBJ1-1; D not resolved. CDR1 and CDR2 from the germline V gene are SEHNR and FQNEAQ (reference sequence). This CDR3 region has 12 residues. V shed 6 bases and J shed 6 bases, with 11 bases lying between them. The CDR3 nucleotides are TGTGCCAGCAGTCTCGCGGTCCCTGAAGCTTTCTTT. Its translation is CASSLAVPEAFF. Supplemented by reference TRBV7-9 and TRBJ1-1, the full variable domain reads DTGVSQNPRHKITKRGQNVTFRCDPISEHNRLYWYRQTLGQGPEFLTYFQNEAQLEKSRLLSDRFSAERPKGSFSTLEIQRTEQGDSAMYLCASSLAVPEAFFGQGTRLTVV.

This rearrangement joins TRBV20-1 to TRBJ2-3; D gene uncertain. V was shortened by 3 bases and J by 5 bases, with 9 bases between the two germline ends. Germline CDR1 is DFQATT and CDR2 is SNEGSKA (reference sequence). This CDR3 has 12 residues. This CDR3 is CSARAPRDTQYF. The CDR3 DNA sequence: TGCAGTGCTAGGGCCCCCAGAGATACGCAGTATTTT.

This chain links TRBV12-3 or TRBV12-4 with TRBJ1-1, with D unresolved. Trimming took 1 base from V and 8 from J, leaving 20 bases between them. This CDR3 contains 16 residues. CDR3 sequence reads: CASSLGLRQLGSEAFF. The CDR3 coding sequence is TGTGCCAGCAGTTTAGGTCTCCGGCAGTTGGGATCAGAAGCTTTCTTT.

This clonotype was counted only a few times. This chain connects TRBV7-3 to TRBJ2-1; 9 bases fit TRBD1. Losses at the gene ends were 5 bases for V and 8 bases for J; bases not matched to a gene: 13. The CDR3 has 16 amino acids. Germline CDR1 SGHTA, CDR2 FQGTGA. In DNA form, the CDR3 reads TGTGCCAGCAGCCGACAGCCCGGGACAGGGTGGGATGAGCAGTTCTTC. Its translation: CASSRQPGTGWDEQFF.

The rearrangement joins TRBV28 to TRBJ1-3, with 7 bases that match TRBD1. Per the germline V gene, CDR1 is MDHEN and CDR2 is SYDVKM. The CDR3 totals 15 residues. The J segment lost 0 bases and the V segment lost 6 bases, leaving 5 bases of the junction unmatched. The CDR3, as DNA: TGTGCCAGCAGCTCCGACAGGGCCTCTGGAAACACCATATATTTT. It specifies CASSSDRASGNTIYF.

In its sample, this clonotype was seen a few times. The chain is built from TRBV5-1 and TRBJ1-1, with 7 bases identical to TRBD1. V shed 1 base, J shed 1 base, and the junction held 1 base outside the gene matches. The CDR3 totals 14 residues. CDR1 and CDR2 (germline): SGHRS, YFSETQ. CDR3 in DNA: TGCGCCAGCAGCTTGAAGGGGGCGAACACTGAAGCTTTCTTT. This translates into CASSLKGANTEAFF.

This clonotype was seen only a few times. CDR3 DNA: TGCGCCAGCAGCCAAGAGACAGGGTCTCGAGAGACCCAGTACTTC. Protein: CASSQETGSRETQYF. The genes are TRBV4-1 and TRBJ2-5; TRBD1 matches 7 bases. The V gene end was trimmed by 0 bases and the J gene end by 4 bases; junction bases not matched to a gene: 5. The CDR3 totals 15 residues. Looked up from germline, CDR1 is MGHRA and CDR2 is YSYEKL.

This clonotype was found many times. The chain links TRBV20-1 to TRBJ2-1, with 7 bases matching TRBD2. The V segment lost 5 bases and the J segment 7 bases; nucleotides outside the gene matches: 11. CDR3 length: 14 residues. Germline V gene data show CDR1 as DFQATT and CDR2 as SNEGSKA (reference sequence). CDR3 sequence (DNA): TGCAGTGCTGCTAGCGGATCCGTCGGGAATGAGCAGTTCTTC. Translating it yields CSAASGSVGNEQFF.

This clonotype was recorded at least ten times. Here the CDR3 DNA reads TGTGCCAGCAGCCAGGATCGACAGGGACTCACCGGGGAGCTGTTTTTT. It translates to CASSQDRQGLTGELFF. This chain joins TRBV3-1 and TRBJ2-2; D is perhaps TRBD1 (7 bases). CDR1 is LGHDT and CDR2 is YNNKEL in the germline V gene (reference sequence). The CDR3 length is 16 residues. Trimming stripped 3 bases from V and 4 bases from J, with 15 bases between.

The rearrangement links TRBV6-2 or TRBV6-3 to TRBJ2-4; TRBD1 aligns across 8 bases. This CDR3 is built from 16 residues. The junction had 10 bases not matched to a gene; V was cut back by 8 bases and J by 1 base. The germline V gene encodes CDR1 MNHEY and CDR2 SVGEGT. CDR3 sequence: CASGSGGAGAKNIQYF. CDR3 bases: TGTGCCAGCGGATCAGGGGGCGCAGGGGCCAAAAACATTCAGTACTTC.

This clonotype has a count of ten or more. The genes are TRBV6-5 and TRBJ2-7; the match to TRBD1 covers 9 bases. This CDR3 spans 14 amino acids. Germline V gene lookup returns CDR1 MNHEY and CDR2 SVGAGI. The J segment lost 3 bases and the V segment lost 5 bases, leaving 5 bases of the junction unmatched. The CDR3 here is CASSQTGGSYEQYF. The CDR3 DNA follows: TGTGCCAGCAGTCAGACAGGGGGTAGCTACGAGCAGTACTTC.

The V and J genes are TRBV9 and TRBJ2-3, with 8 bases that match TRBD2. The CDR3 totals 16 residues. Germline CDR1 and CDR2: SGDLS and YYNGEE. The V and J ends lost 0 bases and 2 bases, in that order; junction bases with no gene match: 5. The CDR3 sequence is CASSVVGSGNTDTQYF. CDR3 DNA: TGTGCCAGCAGCGTAGTTGGTAGCGGGAACACAGATACGCAGTATTTT.

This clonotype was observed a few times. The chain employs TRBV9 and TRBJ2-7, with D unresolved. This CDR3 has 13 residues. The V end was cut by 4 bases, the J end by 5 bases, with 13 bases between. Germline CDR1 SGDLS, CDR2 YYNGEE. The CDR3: CASSPAGLDEQYF. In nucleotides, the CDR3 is TGTGCCAGCAGCCCCGCCGGTTTGGACGAGCAGTACTTC. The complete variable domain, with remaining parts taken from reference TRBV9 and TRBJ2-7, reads DSGVTQTPKHLITATGQRVTLRCSPRSGDLSVYWYQQSLDQGLQFLIQYYNGEERAKGNILERFSAQQFPDLHSELNLSSLELGDSALYFCASSPAGLDEQYFGPGTRLTVT.

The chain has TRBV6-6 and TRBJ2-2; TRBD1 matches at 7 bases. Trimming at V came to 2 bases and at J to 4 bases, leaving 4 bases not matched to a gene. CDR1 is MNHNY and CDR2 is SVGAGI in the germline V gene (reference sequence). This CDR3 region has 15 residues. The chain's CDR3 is CASSYDRAATGELFF. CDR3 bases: TGTGCCAGCAGTTACGACAGGGCGGCCACCGGGGAGCTGTTTTTT.

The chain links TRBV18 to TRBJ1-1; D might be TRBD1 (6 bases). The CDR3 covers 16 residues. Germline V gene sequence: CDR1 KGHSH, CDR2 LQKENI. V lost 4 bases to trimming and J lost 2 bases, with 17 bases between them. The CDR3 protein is CASSQILWGANTEAFF. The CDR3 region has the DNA TGTGCCAGCTCACAGATCTTGTGGGGGGCTAACACTGAAGCTTTCTTT.

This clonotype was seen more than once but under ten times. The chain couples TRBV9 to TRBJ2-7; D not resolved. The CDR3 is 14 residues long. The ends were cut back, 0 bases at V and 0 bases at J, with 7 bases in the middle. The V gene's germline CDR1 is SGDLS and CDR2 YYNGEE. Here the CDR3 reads CASSVASLSYEQYF. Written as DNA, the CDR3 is TGTGCCAGCAGCGTAGCCAGCCTCTCCTACGAGCAGTACTTC. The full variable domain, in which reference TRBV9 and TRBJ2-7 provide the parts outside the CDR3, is DSGVTQTPKHLITATGQRVTLRCSPRSGDLSVYWYQQSLDQGLQFLIQYYNGEERAKGNILERFSAQQFPDLHSELNLSSLELGDSALYFCASSVASLSYEQYFGPGTRLTVT.

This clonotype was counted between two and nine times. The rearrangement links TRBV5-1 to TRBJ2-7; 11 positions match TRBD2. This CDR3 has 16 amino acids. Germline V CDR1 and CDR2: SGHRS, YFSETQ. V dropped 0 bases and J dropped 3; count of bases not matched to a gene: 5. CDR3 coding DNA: TGCGCCAGCAGCTTGGGACTAGCGGGAACGTACTACGAGCAGTACTTC. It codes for CASSLGLAGTYYEQYF.

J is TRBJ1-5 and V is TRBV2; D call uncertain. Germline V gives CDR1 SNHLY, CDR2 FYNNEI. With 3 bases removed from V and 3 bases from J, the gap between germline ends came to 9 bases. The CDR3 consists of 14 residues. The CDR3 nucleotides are TGTGCCAGCAGTGACGTGGCCTCCAATCAGCCCCAGCATTTT. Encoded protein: CASSDVASNQPQHF. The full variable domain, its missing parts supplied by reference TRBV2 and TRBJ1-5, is EPEVTQTPSHQVTQMGQEVILRCVPISNHLYFYWYRQILGQKVEFLVSFYNNEISEKSEIFDDQFSVERPDGSNFTLKIRSTKLEDSAMYFCASSDVASNQPQHFGDGTRLSIL.

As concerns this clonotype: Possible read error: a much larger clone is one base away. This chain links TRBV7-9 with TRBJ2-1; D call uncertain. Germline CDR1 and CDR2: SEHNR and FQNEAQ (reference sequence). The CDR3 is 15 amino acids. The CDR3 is CASSFRRNSYNELFF. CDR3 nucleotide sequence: TGTGCCAGCAGCTTTCGCAGGAACTCCTACAATGAGCTGTTCTTC.

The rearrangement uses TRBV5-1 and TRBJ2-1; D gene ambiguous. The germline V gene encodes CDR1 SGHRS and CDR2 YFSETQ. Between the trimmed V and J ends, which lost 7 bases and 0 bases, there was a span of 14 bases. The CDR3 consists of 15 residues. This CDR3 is CASRRTQSSYNEQFF. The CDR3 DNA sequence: TGCGCCAGCCGAAGAACCCAAAGCTCCTACAATGAGCAGTTCTTC.

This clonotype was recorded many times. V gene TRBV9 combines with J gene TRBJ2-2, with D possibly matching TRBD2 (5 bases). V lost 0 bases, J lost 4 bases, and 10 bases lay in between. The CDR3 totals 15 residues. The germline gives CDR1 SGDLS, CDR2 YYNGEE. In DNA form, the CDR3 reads TGTGCCAGCAGCGTAGGTGGAGGCTTCACCGGGGAGCTGTTTTTT. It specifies CASSVGGGFTGELFF.

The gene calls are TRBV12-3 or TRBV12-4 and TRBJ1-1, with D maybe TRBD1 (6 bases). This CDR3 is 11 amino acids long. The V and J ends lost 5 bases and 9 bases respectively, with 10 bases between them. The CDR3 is CASSVGQKAFF. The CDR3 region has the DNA TGTGCCAGCAGTGTAGGACAGAAAGCTTTCTTT.

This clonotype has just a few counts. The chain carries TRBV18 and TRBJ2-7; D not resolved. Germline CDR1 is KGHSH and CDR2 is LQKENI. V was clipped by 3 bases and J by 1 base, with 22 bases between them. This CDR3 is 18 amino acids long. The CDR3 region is CASSPTQPSGQGSYEQYF. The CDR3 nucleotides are TGTGCCAGCTCACCCACTCAACCCTCGGGTCAAGGGTCCTACGAGCAGTACTTC. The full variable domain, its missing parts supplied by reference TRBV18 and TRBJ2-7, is NAGVMQNPRHLVRRRGQEARLRCSPMKGHSHVYWYRQLPEEGLKFMVYLQKENIIDESGMPKERFSAEFPKEGPSILRIQQVVRGDSAAYFCASSPTQPSGQGSYEQYFGPGTRLTVT.

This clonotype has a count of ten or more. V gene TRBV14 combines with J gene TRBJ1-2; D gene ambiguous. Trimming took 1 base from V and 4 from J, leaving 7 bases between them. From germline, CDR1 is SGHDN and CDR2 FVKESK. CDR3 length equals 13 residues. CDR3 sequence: CASSQAVSYGYTF. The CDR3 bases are TGTGCCAGCAGCCAAGCTGTATCCTATGGCTACACCTTC.

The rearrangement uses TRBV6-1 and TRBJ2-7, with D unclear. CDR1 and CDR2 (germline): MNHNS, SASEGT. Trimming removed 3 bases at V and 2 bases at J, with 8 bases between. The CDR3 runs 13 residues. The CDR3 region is CASSEAAAYEQYF. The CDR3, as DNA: TGTGCCAGCAGTGAGGCGGCCGCCTACGAGCAGTACTTC.

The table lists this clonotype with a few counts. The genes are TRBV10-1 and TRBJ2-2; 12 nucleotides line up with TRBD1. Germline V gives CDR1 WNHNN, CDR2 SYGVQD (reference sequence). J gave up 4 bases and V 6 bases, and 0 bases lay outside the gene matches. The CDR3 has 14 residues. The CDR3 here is CASRGQGATGELFF. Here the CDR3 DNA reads TGCGCCAGCAGGGGACAGGGGGCCACCGGGGAGCTGTTTTTT.